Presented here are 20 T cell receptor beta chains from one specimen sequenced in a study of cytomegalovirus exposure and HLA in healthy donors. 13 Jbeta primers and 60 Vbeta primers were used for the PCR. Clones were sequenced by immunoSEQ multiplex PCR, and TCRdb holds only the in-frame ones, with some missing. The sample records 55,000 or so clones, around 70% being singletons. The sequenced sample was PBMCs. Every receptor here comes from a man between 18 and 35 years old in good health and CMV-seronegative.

CDR3 nucleotides: TGTGCCAGCATGCCTGACATGGGGCTGGGGACCCAGTACTTC. Amino acid sequence: CASMPDMGLGTQYF. The chain couples TRBV5-4 to TRBJ2-5; D may be TRBD1 (5 bases). Germline assignment: CDR1 SGHNT and CDR2 YYREEE (reference sequence). There are 14 residues in the CDR3. The V end lost 6 bases, the J end lost 7 bases, and 19 bases lay between the germline ends.

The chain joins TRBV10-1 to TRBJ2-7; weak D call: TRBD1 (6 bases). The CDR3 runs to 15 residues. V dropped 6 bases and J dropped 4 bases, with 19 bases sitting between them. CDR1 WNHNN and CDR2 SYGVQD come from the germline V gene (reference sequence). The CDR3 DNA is TGCGCCAGCAGCCCGAGGGGGTTCAAGGGATACGAGCAGTACTTC. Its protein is CASSPRGFKGYEQYF.

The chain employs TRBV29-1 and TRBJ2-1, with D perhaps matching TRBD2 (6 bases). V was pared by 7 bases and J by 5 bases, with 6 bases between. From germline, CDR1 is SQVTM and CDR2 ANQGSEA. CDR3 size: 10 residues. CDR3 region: CSGGDNEQFF. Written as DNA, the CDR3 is TGCAGCGGGGGGGACAATGAGCAGTTCTTC.

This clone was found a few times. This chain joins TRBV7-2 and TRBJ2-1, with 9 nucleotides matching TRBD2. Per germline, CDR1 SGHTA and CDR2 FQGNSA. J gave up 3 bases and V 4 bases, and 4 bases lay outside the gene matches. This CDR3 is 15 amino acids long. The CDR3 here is CASSSRTSDYNEQFF. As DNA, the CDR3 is TGTGCCAGCAGCTCTCGGACTAGCGACTACAATGAGCAGTTCTTC.

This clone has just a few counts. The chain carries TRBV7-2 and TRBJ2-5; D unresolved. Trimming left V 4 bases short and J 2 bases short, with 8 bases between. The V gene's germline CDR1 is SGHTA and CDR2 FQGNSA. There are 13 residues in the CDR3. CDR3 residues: CASSSSRQETQYF. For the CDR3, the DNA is TGTGCCAGCAGCTCATCACGGCAAGAGACCCAGTACTTC.

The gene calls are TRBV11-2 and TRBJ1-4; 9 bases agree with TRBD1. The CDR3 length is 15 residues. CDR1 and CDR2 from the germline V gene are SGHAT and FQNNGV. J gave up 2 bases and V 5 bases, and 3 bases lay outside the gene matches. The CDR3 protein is CASSLQGATNEKLFF. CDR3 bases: TGTGCCAGCAGCCTACAGGGGGCTACTAATGAAAAACTGTTTTTT.

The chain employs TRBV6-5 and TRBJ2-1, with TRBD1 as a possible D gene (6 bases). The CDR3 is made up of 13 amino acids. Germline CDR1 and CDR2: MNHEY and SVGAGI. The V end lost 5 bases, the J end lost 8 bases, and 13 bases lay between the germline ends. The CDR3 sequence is CASSPYRVDEQFF. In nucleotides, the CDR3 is TGTGCCAGCAGTCCCTACAGGGTCGATGAGCAGTTCTTC.

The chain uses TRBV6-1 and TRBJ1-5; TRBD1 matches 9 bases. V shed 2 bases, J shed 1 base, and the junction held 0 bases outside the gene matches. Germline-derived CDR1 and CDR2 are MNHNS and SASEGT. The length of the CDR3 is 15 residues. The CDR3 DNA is TGTGCCAGCAGTGAAACAGGGGGCAGCAATCAGCCCCAGCATTTT. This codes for CASSETGGSNQPQHF.

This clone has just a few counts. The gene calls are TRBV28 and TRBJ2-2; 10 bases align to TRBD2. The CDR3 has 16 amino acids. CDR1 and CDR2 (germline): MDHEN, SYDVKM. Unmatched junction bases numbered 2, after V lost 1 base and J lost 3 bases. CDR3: CASSLLTSGHTGELFF. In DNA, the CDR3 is TGTGCCAGCAGTTTATTGACTAGCGGGCACACCGGGGAGCTGTTTTTT.

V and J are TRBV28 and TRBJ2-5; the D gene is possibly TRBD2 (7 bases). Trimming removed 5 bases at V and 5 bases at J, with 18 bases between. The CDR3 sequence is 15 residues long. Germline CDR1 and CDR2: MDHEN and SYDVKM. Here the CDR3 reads CASSMREGGRETQYF. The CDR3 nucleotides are TGTGCCAGCAGTATGAGGGAGGGGGGCAGGGAGACCCAGTACTTC.

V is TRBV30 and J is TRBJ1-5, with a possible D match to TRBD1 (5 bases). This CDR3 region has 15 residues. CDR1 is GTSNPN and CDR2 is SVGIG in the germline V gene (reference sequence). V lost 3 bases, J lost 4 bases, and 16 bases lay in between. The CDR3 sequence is CAWRAHRQCNQPQHF. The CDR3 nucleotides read TGTGCCTGGAGGGCTCACCGACAGTGTAATCAGCCCCAGCATTTT.

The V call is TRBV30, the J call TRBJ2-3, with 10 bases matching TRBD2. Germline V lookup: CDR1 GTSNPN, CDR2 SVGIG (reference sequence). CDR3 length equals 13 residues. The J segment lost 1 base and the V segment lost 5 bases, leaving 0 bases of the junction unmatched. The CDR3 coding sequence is TGTGCCTGGGGGACTAGCGGCACAGATACGCAGTATTTT. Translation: CAWGTSGTDTQYF. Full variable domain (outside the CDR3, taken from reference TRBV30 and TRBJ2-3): SQTIHQWPATLVQPVGSPLSLECTVEGTSNPNLYWYRQAAGRGLQLLFYSVGIGQISSEVPQNLSASRPQDRQFILSSKKLLLSDSGFYLCAWGTSGTDTQYFGPGTRLTVL.

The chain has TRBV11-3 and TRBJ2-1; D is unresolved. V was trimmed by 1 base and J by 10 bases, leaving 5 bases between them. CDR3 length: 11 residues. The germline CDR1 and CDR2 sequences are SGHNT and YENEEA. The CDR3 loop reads CASSLAEEQFF. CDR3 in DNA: TGTGCCAGCAGCTTAGCTGAGGAGCAGTTCTTC.

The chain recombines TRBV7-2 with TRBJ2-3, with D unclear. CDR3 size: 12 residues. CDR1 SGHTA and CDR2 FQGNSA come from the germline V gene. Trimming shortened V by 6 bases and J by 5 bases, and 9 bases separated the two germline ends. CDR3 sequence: CASRYTKDTQYF. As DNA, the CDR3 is TGTGCCAGCAGATACACGAAAGATACGCAGTATTTT.

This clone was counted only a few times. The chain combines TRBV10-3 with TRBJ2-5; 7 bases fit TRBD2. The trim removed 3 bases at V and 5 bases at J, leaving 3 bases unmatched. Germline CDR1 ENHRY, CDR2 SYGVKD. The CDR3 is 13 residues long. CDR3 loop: CAISDGGRETQYF. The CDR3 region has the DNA TGTGCCATCAGTGACGGGGGGAGGGAGACCCAGTACTTC.

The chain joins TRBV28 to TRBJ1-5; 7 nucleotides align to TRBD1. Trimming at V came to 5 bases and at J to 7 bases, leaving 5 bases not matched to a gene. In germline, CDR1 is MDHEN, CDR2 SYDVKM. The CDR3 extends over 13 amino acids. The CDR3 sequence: CASSTTGRQPQHF. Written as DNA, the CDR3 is TGTGCCAGCAGTACGACAGGGCGGCAGCCCCAGCATTTT.

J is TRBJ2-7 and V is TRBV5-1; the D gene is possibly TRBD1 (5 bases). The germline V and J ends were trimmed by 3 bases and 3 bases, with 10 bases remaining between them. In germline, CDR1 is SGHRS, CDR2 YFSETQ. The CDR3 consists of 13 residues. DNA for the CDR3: TGCGCCAGCAGCTCGGACAATTACTACGAGCAGTACTTC. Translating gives CASSSDNYYEQYF.

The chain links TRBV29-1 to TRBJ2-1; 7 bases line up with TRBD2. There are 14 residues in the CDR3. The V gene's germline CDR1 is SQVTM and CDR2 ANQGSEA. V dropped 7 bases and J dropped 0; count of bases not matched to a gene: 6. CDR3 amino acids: CSATRGSSYNEQFF. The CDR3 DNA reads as TGCAGCGCTACGCGGGGGAGCTCCTACAATGAGCAGTTCTTC.

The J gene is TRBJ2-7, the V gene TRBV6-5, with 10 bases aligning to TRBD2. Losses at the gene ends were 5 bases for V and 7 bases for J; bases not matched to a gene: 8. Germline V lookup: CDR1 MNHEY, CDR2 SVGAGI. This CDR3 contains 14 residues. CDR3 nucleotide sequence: TGTGCCAGCAGTACCCTAGCGGGAGCGGGTGAGCAGTACTTC. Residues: CASSTLAGAGEQYF.

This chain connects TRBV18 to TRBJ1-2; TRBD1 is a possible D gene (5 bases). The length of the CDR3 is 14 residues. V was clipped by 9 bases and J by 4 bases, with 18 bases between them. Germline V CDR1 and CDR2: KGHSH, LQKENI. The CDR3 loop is CASSAGGRGYGYTF. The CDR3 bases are TGTGCCAGTTCGGCCGGGGGAAGGGGCTATGGCTACACCTTC.